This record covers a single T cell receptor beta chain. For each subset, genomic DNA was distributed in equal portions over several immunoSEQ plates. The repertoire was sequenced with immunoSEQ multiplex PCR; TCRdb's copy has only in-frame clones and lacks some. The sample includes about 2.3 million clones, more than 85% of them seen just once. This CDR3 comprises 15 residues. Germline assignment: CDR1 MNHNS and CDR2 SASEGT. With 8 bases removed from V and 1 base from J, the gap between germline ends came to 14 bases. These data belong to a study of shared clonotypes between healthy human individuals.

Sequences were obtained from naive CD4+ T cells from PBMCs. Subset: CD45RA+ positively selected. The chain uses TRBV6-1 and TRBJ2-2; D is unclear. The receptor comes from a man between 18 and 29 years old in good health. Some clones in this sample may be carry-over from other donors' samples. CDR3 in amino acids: CASSRRMGNTGELFF. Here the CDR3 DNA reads TGTGCCAGCTCCCGGCGAATGGGGAACACCGGGGAGCTGTTTTTT.